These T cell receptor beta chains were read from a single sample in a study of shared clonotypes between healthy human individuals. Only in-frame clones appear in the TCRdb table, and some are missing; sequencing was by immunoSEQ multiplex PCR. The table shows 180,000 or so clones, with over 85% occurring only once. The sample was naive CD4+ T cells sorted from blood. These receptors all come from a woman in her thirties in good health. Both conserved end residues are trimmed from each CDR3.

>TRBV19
ASRDSTLNTGELF
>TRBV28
AVQGFYGYT
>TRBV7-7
ASSSRGGHQNTEAF
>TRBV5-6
ASSYTTGGSYNEQF
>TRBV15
ATSTRVPGEQY
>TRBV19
ASLGTGRLEKLF
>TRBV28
ASSLFGHGYT
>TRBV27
ASSQSGSVGEQY
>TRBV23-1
ASLNEKLF
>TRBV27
ASSLRLNRGVYEQY